The clone carrying this T cell receptor (beta chain) was counted many times. This sample is part of a study of human T cells and chemical hapten exposure. V lost 6 bases, J lost 4 bases, and 9 bases stayed unmatched. CDR1 is ENHRY and CDR2 is SYGVKD in the germline V gene. This CDR3 contains 15 residues. In TCRdb, the RACE reads were re-called with MiXCR into one record per CDR3 protein. The table shows around 300,000 distinct CDR3 sequences, with about 7.7% occurring only once. Time point denoted: pre-sensitization, week 0. Treatment specified: therapeutic diphenylcyclopropenone sensitization with weekly scalp DPC. Donation of samples came from alopecia patients who were 18 to 70 years old and suitable for DPC.

J is TRBJ1-1 and V is TRBV10-3, with TRBD1 matching over 9 bases. Sequences were derived from whole blood, sampled in connection with sensitization to the hapten diphenylcyclopropenone (DPC). This clonotype was obtained from a man aged 18 to 29 with alopecia areata. Some clones in this sample may be carry-over from other donors' samples. CDR3: CAIRAGTGTATEAFF. In nucleotides, the CDR3 is TGTGCCATCAGAGCCGGGACAGGGACAGCCACTGAAGCTTTCTTT.